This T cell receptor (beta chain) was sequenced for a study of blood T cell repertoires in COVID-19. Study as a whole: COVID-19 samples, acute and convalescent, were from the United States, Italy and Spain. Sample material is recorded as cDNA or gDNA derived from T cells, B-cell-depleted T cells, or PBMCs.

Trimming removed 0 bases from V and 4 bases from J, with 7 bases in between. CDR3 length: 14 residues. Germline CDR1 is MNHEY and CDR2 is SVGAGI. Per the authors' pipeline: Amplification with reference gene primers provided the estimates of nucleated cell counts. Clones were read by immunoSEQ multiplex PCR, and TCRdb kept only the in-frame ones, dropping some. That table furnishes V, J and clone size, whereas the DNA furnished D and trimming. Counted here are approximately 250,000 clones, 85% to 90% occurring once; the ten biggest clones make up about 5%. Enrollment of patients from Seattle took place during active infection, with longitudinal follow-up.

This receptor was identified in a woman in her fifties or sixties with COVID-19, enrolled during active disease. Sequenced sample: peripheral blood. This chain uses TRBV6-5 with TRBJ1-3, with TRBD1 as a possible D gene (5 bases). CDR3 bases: TGTGCCAGCAGTTACTCAAGGGGAGGAAACACCATATATTTT. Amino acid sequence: CASSYSRGGNTIYF.